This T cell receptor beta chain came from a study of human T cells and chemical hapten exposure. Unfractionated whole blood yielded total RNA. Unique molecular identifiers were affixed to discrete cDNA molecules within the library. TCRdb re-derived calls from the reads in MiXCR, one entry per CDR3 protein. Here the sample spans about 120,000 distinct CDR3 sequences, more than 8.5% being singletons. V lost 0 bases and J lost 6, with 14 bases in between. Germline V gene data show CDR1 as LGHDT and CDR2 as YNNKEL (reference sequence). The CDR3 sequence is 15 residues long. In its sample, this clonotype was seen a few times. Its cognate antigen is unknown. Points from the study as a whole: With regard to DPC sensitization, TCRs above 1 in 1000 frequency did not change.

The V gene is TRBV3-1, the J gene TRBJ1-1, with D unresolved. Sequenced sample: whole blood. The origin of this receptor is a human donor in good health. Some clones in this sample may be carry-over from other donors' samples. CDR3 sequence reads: CASSQDWEPGSEAFF. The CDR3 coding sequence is TGTGCCAGCAGCCAAGATTGGGAACCGGGGTCTGAAGCTTTCTTT.